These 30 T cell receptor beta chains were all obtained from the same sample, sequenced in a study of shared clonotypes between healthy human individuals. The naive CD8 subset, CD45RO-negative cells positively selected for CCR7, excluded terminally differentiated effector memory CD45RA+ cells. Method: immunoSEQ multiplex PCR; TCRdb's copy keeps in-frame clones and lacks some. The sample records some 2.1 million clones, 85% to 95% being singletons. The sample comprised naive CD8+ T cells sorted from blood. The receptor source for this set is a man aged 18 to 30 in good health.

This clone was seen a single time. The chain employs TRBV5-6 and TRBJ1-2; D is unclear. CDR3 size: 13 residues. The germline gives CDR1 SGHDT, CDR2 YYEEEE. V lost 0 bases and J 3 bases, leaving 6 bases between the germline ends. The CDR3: CASSLVAYYGYTF. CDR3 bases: TGTGCCAGCAGCTTGGTAGCTTACTATGGCTACACCTTC.

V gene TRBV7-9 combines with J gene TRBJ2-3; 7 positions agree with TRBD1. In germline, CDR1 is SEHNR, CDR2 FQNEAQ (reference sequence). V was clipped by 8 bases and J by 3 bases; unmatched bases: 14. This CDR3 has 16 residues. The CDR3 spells CASEQGRPWGTDTQYF. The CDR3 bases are TGTGCCAGCGAACAGGGGCGGCCCTGGGGGACAGATACGCAGTATTTT.

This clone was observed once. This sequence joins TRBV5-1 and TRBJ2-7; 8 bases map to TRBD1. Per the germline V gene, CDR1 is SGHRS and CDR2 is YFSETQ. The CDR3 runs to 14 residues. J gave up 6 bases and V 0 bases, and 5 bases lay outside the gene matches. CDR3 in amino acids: CASSLAQGAPEQYF. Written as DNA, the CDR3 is TGCGCCAGCAGCTTGGCTCAGGGGGCTCCCGAGCAGTACTTC.

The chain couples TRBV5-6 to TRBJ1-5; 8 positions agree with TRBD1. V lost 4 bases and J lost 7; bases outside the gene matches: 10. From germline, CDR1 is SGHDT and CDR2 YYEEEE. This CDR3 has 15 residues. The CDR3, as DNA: TGTGCCAGCAGCCCGACAGGGGCAGGAAACCAGCCCCAGCATTTT. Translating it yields CASSPTGAGNQPQHF.

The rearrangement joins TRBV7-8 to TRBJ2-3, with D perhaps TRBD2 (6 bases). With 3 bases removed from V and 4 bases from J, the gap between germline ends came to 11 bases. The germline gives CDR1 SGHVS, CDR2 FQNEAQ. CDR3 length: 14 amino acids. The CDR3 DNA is TGTGCCAGCAGCTTCACTAGCTTTTCAGATACGCAGTATTTT. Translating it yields CASSFTSFSDTQYF.

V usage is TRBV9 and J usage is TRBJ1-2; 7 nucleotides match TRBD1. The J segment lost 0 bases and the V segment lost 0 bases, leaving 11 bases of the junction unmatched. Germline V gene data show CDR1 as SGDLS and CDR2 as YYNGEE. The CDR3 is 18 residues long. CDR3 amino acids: CASSVVAGQSVPNYGYTF. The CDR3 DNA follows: TGTGCCAGCAGCGTAGTCGCGGGACAGTCGGTCCCTAACTATGGCTACACCTTC.

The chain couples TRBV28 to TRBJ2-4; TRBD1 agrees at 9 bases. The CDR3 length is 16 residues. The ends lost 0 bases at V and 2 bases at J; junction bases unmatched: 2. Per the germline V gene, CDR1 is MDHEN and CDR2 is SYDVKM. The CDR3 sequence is CASSLWGTGPKNIQYF. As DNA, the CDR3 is TGTGCCAGCAGTTTATGGGGGACAGGGCCCAAAAACATTCAGTACTTC.

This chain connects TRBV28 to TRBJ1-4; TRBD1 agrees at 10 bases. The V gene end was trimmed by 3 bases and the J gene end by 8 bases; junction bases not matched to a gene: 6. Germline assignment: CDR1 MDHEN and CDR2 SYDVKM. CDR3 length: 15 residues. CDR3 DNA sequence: TGTGCCAGCAGTTTGACCGGGACAGGGGAGGAAAAACTGTTTTTT. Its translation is CASSLTGTGEEKLFF.

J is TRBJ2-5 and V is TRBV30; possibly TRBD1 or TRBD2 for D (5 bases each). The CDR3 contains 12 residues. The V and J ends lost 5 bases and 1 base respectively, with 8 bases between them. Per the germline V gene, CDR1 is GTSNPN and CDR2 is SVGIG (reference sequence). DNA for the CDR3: TGTGCCTGGGGGGACCTCCAAGAGACCCAGTACTTC. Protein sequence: CAWGDLQETQYF.

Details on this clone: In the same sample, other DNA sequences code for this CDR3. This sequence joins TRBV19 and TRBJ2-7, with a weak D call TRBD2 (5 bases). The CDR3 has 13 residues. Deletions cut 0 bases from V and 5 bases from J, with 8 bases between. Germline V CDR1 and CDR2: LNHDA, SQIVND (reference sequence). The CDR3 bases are TGTGCCAGTAGTATAGAGGTCGGGGACGAGCAGTACTTC. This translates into CASSIEVGDEQYF.

The CDR3 coding sequence is TGTGCCAGCAGCGTAGGATACCGTCTTCTGGACGGCTACACCTTC. Its translation is CASSVGYRLLDGYTF. The rearrangement uses TRBV9 and TRBJ1-2; D is undetermined. V shed 0 bases and J shed 8 bases, with 17 bases lying between them. The CDR3 runs to 15 residues. Per the germline V gene, CDR1 is SGDLS and CDR2 is YYNGEE.

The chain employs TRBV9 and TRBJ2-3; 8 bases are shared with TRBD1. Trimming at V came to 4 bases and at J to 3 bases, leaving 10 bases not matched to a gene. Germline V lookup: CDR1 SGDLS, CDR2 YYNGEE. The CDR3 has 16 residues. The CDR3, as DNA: TGTGCCAGCAGCACCAGGACAGGGCCCAGGACAGATACGCAGTATTTT. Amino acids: CASSTRTGPRTDTQYF.

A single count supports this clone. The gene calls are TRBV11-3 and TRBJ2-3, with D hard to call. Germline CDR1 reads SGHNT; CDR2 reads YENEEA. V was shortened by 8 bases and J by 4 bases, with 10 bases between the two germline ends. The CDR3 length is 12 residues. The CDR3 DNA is TGTGCCAGCTCCCATATCGCAGATACGCAGTATTTT. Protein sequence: CASSHIADTQYF.

The CDR3 spells CASSPPGAANQHF. CDR3 DNA sequence: TGTGCCAGCAGCCCCCCGGGGGCCGCGAACCAGCATTTT. The chain uses TRBV7-6 and TRBJ1-5; weak D call: TRBD1 (6 bases). Trimming removed 5 bases at V and 12 bases at J, with 17 bases between. Germline values: CDR1 SGHVS, CDR2 FNYEAQ. This CDR3 comprises 13 residues.

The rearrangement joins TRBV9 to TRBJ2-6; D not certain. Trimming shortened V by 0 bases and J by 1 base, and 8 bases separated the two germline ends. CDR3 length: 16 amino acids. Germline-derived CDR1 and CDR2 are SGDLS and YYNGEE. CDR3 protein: CASSVGWISGANVLTF. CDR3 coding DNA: TGTGCCAGCAGCGTAGGATGGATTTCTGGGGCCAACGTCCTGACTTTC.

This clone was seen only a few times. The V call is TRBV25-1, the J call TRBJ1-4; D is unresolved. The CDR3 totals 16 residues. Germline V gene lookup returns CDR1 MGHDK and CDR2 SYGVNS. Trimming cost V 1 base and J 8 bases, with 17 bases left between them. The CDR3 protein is CASSELLGAPWEKLFF. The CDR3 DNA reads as TGTGCCAGCAGTGAATTGTTGGGTGCCCCTTGGGAAAAACTGTTTTTT.

The CDR3 bases are TGTGCCAGCATCAGAGTGGGGGGCTACGAGCAGTACTTC. Residues: CASIRVGGYEQYF. The chain joins TRBV28 to TRBJ2-7; possible D gene TRBD2, 6 bases. The V gene's germline CDR1 is MDHEN and CDR2 SYDVKM. The CDR3 is 13 residues long. The germline V and J ends were trimmed by 7 bases and 3 bases, with 13 bases remaining between them.

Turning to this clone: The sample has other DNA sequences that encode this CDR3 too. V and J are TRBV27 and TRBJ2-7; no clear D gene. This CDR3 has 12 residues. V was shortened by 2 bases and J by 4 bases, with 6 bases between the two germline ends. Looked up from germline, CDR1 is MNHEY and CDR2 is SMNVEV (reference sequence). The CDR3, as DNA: TGTGCCAGCAGTTTAAGTGGGTACGAGCAGTACTTC. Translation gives CASSLSGYEQYF.

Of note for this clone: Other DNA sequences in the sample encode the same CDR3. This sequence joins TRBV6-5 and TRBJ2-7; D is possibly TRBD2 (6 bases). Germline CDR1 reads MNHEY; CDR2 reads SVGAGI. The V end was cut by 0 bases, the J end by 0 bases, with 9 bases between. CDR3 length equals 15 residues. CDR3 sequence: CASSYSDGSSYEQYF. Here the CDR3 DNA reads TGTGCCAGCAGTTACTCAGACGGGAGCTCCTACGAGCAGTACTTC.

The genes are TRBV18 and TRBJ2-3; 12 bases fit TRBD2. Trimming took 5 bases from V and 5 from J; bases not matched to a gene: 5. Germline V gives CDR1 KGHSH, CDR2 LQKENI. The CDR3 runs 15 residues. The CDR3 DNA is TGTGCCAGCTCAAGGACTAGCGGGATTGTAGATACGCAGTATTTT. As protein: CASSRTSGIVDTQYF. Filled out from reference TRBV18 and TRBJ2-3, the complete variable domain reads NAGVMQNPRHLVRRRGQEARLRCSPMKGHSHVYWYRQLPEEGLKFMVYLQKENIIDESGMPKERFSAEFPKEGPSILRIQQVVRGDSAAYFCASSRTSGIVDTQYFGPGTRLTVL.

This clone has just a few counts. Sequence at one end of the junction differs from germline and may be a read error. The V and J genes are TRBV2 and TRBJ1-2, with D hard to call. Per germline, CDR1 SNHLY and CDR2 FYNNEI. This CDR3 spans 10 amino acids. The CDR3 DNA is TGTGCCAGCAGTGAATTACAGCCGCTCTTC. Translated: CASSELQPLF.

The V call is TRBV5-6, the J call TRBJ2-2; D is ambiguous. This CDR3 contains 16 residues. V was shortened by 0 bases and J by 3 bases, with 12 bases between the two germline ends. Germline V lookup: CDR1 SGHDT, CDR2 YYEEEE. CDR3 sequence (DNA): TGTGCCAGCAGCTTGGCTCTGATAATGGACACCGGGGAGCTGTTTTTT. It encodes CASSLALIMDTGELFF.

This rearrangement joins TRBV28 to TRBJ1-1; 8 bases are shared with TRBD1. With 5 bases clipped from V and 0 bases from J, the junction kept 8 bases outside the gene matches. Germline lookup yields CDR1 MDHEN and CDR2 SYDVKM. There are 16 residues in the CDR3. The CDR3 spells CASSPRTGQMNTEAFF. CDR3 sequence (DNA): TGTGCCAGCAGTCCAAGGACAGGGCAAATGAACACTGAAGCTTTCTTT.

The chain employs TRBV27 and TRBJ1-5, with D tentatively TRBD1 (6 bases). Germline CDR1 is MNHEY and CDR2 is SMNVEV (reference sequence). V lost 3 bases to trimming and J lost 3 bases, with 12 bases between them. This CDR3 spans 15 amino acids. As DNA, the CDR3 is TGTGCCAGCAGTTTGGCCAGGGGCAACAATCAGCCCCAGCATTTT. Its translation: CASSLARGNNQPQHF.

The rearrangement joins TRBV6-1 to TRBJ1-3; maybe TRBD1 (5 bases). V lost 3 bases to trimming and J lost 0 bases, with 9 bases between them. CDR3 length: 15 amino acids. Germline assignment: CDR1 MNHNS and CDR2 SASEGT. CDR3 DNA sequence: TGTGCCAGCAGTGACTGGGGGGGCTCTGGAAACACCATATATTTT. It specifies CASSDWGGSGNTIYF.

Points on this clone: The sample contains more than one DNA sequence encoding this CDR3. The CDR3 sequence: CASSYSAGAGELFF. CDR3 nucleotides: TGTGCCAGCAGTTATTCCGCGGGGGCCGGGGAGCTGTTTTTT. The chain carries TRBV6-5 and TRBJ2-2, with TRBD2 matching 7 bases. CDR3 length equals 14 residues. V lost 3 bases and J lost 6; bases outside the gene matches: 4. Germline CDR1 is MNHEY and CDR2 is SVGAGI.

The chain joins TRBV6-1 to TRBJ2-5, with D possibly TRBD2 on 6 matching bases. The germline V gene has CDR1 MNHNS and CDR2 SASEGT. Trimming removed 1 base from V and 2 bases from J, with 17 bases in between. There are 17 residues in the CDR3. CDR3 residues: CASSEGPGGSGQETQYF. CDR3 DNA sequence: TGTGCCAGCAGTGAAGGCCCCGGGGGTAGCGGACAAGAGACCCAGTACTTC.

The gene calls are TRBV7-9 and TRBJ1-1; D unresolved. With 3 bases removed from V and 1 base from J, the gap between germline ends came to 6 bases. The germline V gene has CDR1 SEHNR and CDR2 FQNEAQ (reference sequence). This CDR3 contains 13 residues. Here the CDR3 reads CASSFDGNTEAFF. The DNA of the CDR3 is TGTGCCAGCAGCTTCGACGGGAACACTGAAGCTTTCTTT.

CDR3 coding DNA: TGTGCCAGTACAGACAGGGGTGATCAGCCCCAGCATTTT. It encodes CASTDRGDQPQHF. The chain is built from TRBV2 and TRBJ1-5; 8 nucleotides agree with TRBD1. The length of the CDR3 is 13 residues. In germline, CDR1 is SNHLY, CDR2 FYNNEI. V lost 9 bases, J lost 5 bases, and 6 bases stayed unmatched.

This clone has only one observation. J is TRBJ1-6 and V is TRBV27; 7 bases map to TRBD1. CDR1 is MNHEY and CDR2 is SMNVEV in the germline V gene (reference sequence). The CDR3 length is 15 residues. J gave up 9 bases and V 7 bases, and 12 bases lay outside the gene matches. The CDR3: CASMPNPGGGSPLHF. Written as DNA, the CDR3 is TGTGCCAGCATGCCTAATCCAGGGGGAGGTTCACCCCTCCACTTT.